The subject of this entry is one TCR beta chain. The target of this receptor is not known. Base qualities are not provided; no much larger clone lies one nucleotide away. Libraries came from the immunoSEQ multiplex PCR assay. Imported from immuneACCESS, the table was reduced by TCRdb to in-frame sequences with V and J called. These copies leave out some clones; in studies compared against another copy, an unresolved V gene accounts for under half, and the cause of the remainder is not known. The sample table contains roughly 120,000 clones; only one count was recorded for 85% to 90% of them. In total, the top ten clones hold approximately 12% of the sample. From cysteine to phenylalanine, the CDR3 is 16 amino acids long. Solely the CDR3 DNA is kept, with 48 bases framed from the first base. The germline V gene specifies MNHNS as CDR1 and SASEGT as CDR2. The trim is 2 bases for V and 4 bases for J, with a gap of 15 bases between the germline ends.

The sample originates from a study of PD-1 blockade in mismatch repair-deficient tumors (dated by TCRdb to about 2017). About the investigation overall: Between September 2013 and September 2016, 75 to 95 consecutive patients with some twelve mismatch repair-deficient cancer types, all previously treated and progressing, were enrolled in the trial. Tumor-associated T cell clones in the peripheral blood of patients responding to PD-1 blockade were tracked using deep sequencing of TCR CDR3 regions.

For each enrolled patient, mismatch repair deficiency was established using either polymerase chain reaction or immunohistochemistry. TCR sequencing was carried out for three patients who responded to pembrolizumab therapy. The phase II trial prospectively evaluated PD-1 blockade with pembrolizumab in advanced mismatch repair-deficient cancers, independent of tissue of origin. Peripheral blood T cell samples were serially collected before and at multiple times after PD-1 blockade was started. Blood sampling time points were reported as weeks after the first dose of pembrolizumab. Points the paper makes about the study in general: Rapid expansion after pembrolizumab followed by contraction, generally before radiologic responses, was shown by tumor-resident clones, which were often undetectable in blood before treatment.

This clonotype was sampled from an adult with mismatch repair-deficient cancer. The material sequenced was peripheral blood, taken approximately 72 weeks after starting pembrolizumab. The V gene is TRBV6-1 and the J gene is TRBJ2-1, with an unclear D gene assignment. The DNA sequence is TGTGCCAGCAGTGAACTTTCCCCAAGAAAGTACAATGAGCAGTTCTTC. Translation gives CASSELSPRKYNEQFF.